The 32 T cell receptor beta chains listed next were all sequenced from one sample in a study of CD8 T cells in Susac syndrome. Roughly 0.45 to 1 ug RNA was reverse transcribed with random hexamers. From the immunoSEQ multiplex PCR reads, TCRdb called clonotypes with MiXCR, one entry per CDR3 protein. Altogether a few hundred thousand distinct CDR3 sequences are present, approximately 90% being singletons, with the ten largest covering about 0.07%. Material: CD4+ T cells from PBMCs. Receptors originate from a human donor with multiple sclerosis.

The genes are TRBV21-1 and TRBJ2-3. TRBV21-1 represents a pseudogene. The CDR3 spans 12 residues. As DNA, the CDR3 is TGTGCCAGCAGCAAAGAGGAAGATACGCAGTATTTT. Its translation: CASSKEEDTQYF.

The chain combines TRBV15 with TRBJ2-4; TRBD1 aligns across 10 bases. Germline V gene sequence: CDR1 LNHNV, CDR2 YYDKDF (reference sequence). The V segment lost 3 bases and the J segment 4 bases; nucleotides outside the gene matches: 9. This CDR3 spans 17 amino acids. CDR3 protein: CATSRDYSDRGKNIQYF. The DNA of the CDR3 is TGTGCCACCAGCAGGGATTATTCGGACAGGGGGAAAAACATTCAGTACTTC.

This chain links TRBV7-2 with TRBJ2-5, with D possibly matching TRBD1 (5 bases). The CDR3 totals 14 residues. The V gene's germline CDR1 is SGHTA and CDR2 FQGNSA. V lost 6 bases, J lost 0 bases, and 11 bases lay in between. The DNA of the CDR3 is TGTGCCAGCAGTTCGATGGGGCACCAAGAGACCCAGTACTTC. This sequence encodes CASSSMGHQETQYF.

The rearrangement joins TRBV14 to TRBJ1-1; no clear D gene. Deletions cut 6 bases from V and 6 bases from J, with 17 bases between. Germline-derived CDR1 and CDR2 are SGHDN and FVKESK. CDR3 size: 14 residues. This CDR3 is CASSLPRDGAEAFF. DNA of the CDR3: TGTGCCAGCAGTCTTCCGCGGGATGGGGCTGAAGCTTTCTTT.

The V gene is TRBV6-2 or TRBV6-3, the J gene TRBJ2-7; D unclear. Germline lookup yields CDR1 MNHEY and CDR2 SVGEGT. Trimming cost V 3 bases and J 7 bases, with 16 bases left between them. CDR3 length: 14 amino acids. The CDR3: CASSYNPLTREQYF. The DNA of the CDR3 is TGTGCCAGCAGTTATAACCCACTGACGCGGGAGCAGTACTTC.

The chain combines TRBV15 with TRBJ2-1, with D perhaps assigned TRBD1 or TRBD2 (5 bases each). The CDR3 contains 15 residues. Trimming left V 6 bases short and J 10 bases short, with 22 bases between. Looked up from germline, CDR1 is LNHNV and CDR2 is YYDKDF (reference sequence). Here the CDR3 reads CATRLDSVGIWEQFF. The CDR3 coding sequence is TGTGCCACCAGGCTCGACAGTGTCGGGATATGGGAGCAGTTCTTC.

This rearrangement joins TRBV9 to TRBJ1-2, with no clear D. Between the trimmed V and J ends, which lost 0 bases and 4 bases, there was a span of 10 bases. The length of the CDR3 is 14 residues. The V gene's germline CDR1 is SGDLS and CDR2 YYNGEE. CDR3 sequence: CASSVGTVFYGYTF. In nucleotides, the CDR3 is TGTGCCAGCAGCGTAGGTACGGTTTTCTATGGCTACACCTTC.

The chain has TRBV5-1 and TRBJ2-7; 8 bases align to TRBD1. The CDR3 has 14 amino acids. The V segment lost 2 bases and the J segment 6 bases; nucleotides outside the gene matches: 7. The germline gives CDR1 SGHRS, CDR2 YFSETQ. The CDR3 loop is CASSLPGQGGEQYF. The CDR3 nucleotides are TGCGCCAGCAGCTTACCCGGACAGGGAGGCGAGCAGTACTTC.

This sequence joins TRBV5-1 and TRBJ2-1; 10 bases align to TRBD1. This CDR3 contains 16 residues. Germline V CDR1 and CDR2: SGHRS, YFSETQ. With 1 base clipped from V and 5 bases from J, the junction kept 6 bases outside the gene matches. The CDR3 DNA follows: TGCGCCAGCAGCTTGTCCTGGGGGACAGGGGACAATGAGCAGTTCTTC. Amino acid sequence: CASSLSWGTGDNEQFF.

This rearrangement joins TRBV11-2 to TRBJ2-7; tentatively, D is TRBD2 (6 bases). This CDR3 comprises 15 residues. The germline V gene has CDR1 SGHAT and CDR2 FQNNGV. V dropped 3 bases and J dropped 3 bases, with 15 bases sitting between them. The CDR3 region has the DNA TGTGCCAGCAGCTTCCAAGCGGGCAAACGCTACGAGCAGTACTTC. Residues: CASSFQAGKRYEQYF.

V usage is TRBV7-2 and J usage is TRBJ2-5, with 9 bases that match TRBD2. V was pared by 5 bases and J by 2 bases, with 15 bases of the junction left unmatched. The CDR3 sequence is 18 residues long. Germline V gene lookup returns CDR1 SGHTA and CDR2 FQGNSA. The CDR3 coding sequence is TGTGCCAGCAGCATGAGAGGTCACGCGGGAGGGCCGCAAGAGACCCAGTACTTC. Amino acids: CASSMRGHAGGPQETQYF.

The rearrangement uses TRBV18 and TRBJ2-5, with D tentatively TRBD2 (6 bases). With 3 bases removed from V and 1 base from J, the gap between germline ends came to 9 bases. Germline loops: CDR1 KGHSH, CDR2 LQKENI. The CDR3 spans 14 residues. The CDR3 DNA sequence: TGTGCCAGCTCACCGGGACTTTCCCAAGAGACCCAGTACTTC. Its protein product is CASSPGLSQETQYF.

The rearrangement uses TRBV19 and TRBJ2-5, with no clear D. The CDR3 contains 14 residues. Per the germline V gene, CDR1 is LNHDA and CDR2 is SQIVND (reference sequence). V gave up 7 bases and J gave up 5 bases, with 17 bases separating them. This CDR3 reads CASTPEALGETQYF. The CDR3 coding sequence is TGTGCCAGTACCCCCGAGGCCTTGGGGGAGACCCAGTACTTC.

This sequence joins TRBV9 and TRBJ2-6; 7 bases fit TRBD1. J gave up 0 bases and V 3 bases, and 9 bases lay outside the gene matches. Germline assignment: CDR1 SGDLS and CDR2 YYNGEE. This CDR3 contains 18 residues. The CDR3 reads CASSARDSVSSGANVLTF. In nucleotides, the CDR3 is TGTGCCAGCAGCGCCAGGGACAGCGTGAGCTCTGGGGCCAACGTCCTGACTTTC.

This clonotype has a single count. The chain combines TRBV29-1 with TRBJ2-7, with 10 bases identical to TRBD2. Trimming cost V 6 bases and J 2 bases; bases outside gene matches: 10. The germline CDR1 and CDR2 sequences are SQVTM and ANQGSEA. The CDR3 length is 15 residues. The CDR3 spells CSVAQLSGRTYEQYF. CDR3 bases: TGCAGCGTCGCCCAACTTAGCGGGAGGACCTACGAGCAGTACTTC.

This chain links TRBV15 with TRBJ2-2; 9 positions agree with TRBD2. Trimming took 7 bases from V and 5 from J; bases not matched to a gene: 8. Germline loops: CDR1 LNHNV, CDR2 YYDKDF (reference sequence). The CDR3 sequence is 15 residues long. DNA for the CDR3: TGTGCCACCACCAACCTGGCGGGAGGGACCGGGGAGCTGTTTTTT. Protein product: CATTNLAGGTGELFF.

The CDR3 nucleotides read TGTGCCAGTAGCGACAGGGCCGGCACAGATACGCAGTATTTT. Encoded protein: CASSDRAGTDTQYF. This sequence joins TRBV19 and TRBJ2-3; TRBD1 agrees at 7 bases. Germline CDR1 is LNHDA and CDR2 is SQIVND (reference sequence). This CDR3 is 14 amino acids long. The V segment lost 6 bases and the J segment 1 base; nucleotides outside the gene matches: 4. The full variable domain, its missing parts supplied by reference TRBV19 and TRBJ2-3, is DGGITQSPKYLFRKEGQNVTLSCEQNLNHDAMYWYRQDPGQGLRLIYYSQIVNDFQKGDIAEGYSVSREKKESFPLTVTSAQKNPTAFYLCASSDRAGTDTQYFGPGTRLTVL.

This chain links TRBV10-3 with TRBJ2-3; D perhaps matches TRBD1 (6 bases). Germline loops: CDR1 ENHRY, CDR2 SYGVKD. There are 15 residues in the CDR3. With 3 bases removed from V and 4 bases from J, the gap between germline ends came to 14 bases. The CDR3 is CAISEGGFGADTQYF. The CDR3 region has the DNA TGTGCCATCAGTGAAGGGGGATTCGGGGCAGATACGCAGTATTTT.

The genes are TRBV20-1 and TRBJ2-7; 7 nucleotides line up with TRBD1. CDR1 is DFQATT and CDR2 is SNEGSKA in the germline V gene (reference sequence). This CDR3 comprises 15 residues. J gave up 5 bases and V 6 bases, and 16 bases lay outside the gene matches. In nucleotides, the CDR3 is TGCAGTGCCAAATCGGGACAGCTTTTCCCCCACGAGCAGTACTTC. It yields the protein CSAKSGQLFPHEQYF.

The rearrangement links TRBV19 to TRBJ2-2; D is ambiguous. The CDR3 is 12 amino acids. Per the germline V gene, CDR1 is LNHDA and CDR2 is SQIVND (reference sequence). V dropped 5 bases and J dropped 13 bases, with 14 bases sitting between them. Written as DNA, the CDR3 is TGTGCCAGTAGTTCCTTACTGGGATTGCTGTTTTTT. Residues: CASSSLLGLLFF.

The V gene is TRBV11-2, the J gene TRBJ1-1; D is possibly TRBD1 (5 bases). The CDR3 spans 16 residues. V was trimmed by 6 bases and J by 5 bases, leaving 22 bases between them. Germline CDR1 is SGHAT and CDR2 is FQNNGV. CDR3 DNA: TGTGCCAGCAGAGCTATCACAGGACCCCCAGGGACTGAAGCTTTCTTT. The encoded protein is CASRAITGPPGTEAFF. The complete variable domain, with remaining parts taken from reference TRBV11-2 and TRBJ1-1, reads EAGVAQSPRYKIIEKRQSVAFWCNPISGHATLYWYQQILGQGPKLLIQFQNNGVVDDSQLPKDRFSAERLKGVDSTLKIQPAKLEDSAVYLCASRAITGPPGTEAFFGQGTRLTVV.

V usage is TRBV5-1 and J usage is TRBJ2-7; D call uncertain. CDR1 and CDR2 (germline): SGHRS, YFSETQ. This CDR3 has 15 residues. The V end was cut by 4 bases, the J end by 8 bases, with 22 bases between. The CDR3 loop is CASSVTAGSRPQQYF. In nucleotides, the CDR3 is TGCGCCAGCAGCGTGACCGCCGGTAGTCGGCCACAGCAGTACTTC. Together with reference TRBV5-1 and TRBJ2-7, the CDR3 gives the full variable domain: KAGVTQTPRYLIKTRGQQVTLSCSPISGHRSVSWYQQTPGQGLQFLFEYFSETQRNKGNFPGRFSGRQFSNSRSEMNVSTLELGDSALYLCASSVTAGSRPQQYFGPGTRLTVT.

The J gene is TRBJ2-3, the V gene TRBV30, with 9 bases that match TRBD2. V lost 5 bases to trimming and J lost 6 bases; unmatched junction nucleotides: 12. This CDR3 region has 15 residues. Germline CDR1 GTSNPN, CDR2 SVGIG (reference sequence). The CDR3 spells CAWCRASGVIDTQYF. The CDR3 DNA reads TGTGCCTGGTGTAGGGCTAGCGGGGTTATTGATACGCAGTATTTT.

The V gene is TRBV7-9, the J gene TRBJ1-2; D call uncertain. Germline loops: CDR1 SEHNR, CDR2 FQNEAQ (reference sequence). The germline V and J ends were trimmed by 6 bases and 3 bases, with 17 bases remaining between them. This CDR3 is 15 amino acids long. CDR3 amino acids: CASSLGSFADYGYTF. Written as DNA, the CDR3 is TGTGCCAGCAGTTTGGGTAGTTTCGCGGACTATGGCTACACCTTC.

The chain joins TRBV12-3 or TRBV12-4 to TRBJ1-2; D unclear. The CDR3 contains 13 residues. Deletions cut 8 bases from V and 4 bases from J, with 14 bases between. For the CDR3, the DNA is TGTGCCAGCGAAATAAGGGAGGGCTATGGCTACACCTTC. Translation gives CASEIREGYGYTF.

The CDR3 nucleotides read TGTGCCAGCAGCTTAGCTCCCTCGAACACTGAAGCTTTCTTT. Its protein product is CASSLAPSNTEAFF. The genes are TRBV7-9 and TRBJ1-1; unclear D gene. Trimming shortened V by 0 bases and J by 1 base, and 6 bases separated the two germline ends. The CDR3 totals 14 residues. Germline values: CDR1 SEHNR, CDR2 FQNEAQ (reference sequence).

This clonotype was seen a single time. The chain joins TRBV11-3 to TRBJ2-7; D might be TRBD1 (6 bases). The V end was cut by 6 bases, the J end by 6 bases, with 12 bases between. The CDR3 is 12 amino acids. The V gene's germline CDR1 is SGHNT and CDR2 YENEEA. CDR3 sequence (DNA): TGTGCCAGCAGAAACGGGACACTCGAGCAGTACTTC. It encodes CASRNGTLEQYF. Supplemented by reference TRBV11-3 and TRBJ2-7, the full variable domain reads EAGVVQSPRYKIIEKKQPVAFWCNPISGHNTLYWYLQNLGQGPELLIRYENEEAVDDSQLPKDRFSAERLKGVDSTLKIQPAELGDSAVYLCASRNGTLEQYFGPGTRLTVT.

This chain links TRBV5-7 with TRBJ2-7; TRBD2 is a possible D gene (6 bases). Being an ORF, TRBV5-7 has a function that is uncertain. The CDR3 extends over 16 amino acids. Trimming took off 0 bases at V and 4 bases at J, with 17 bases between the two ends. Written as DNA, the CDR3 is TGTGCCAGCAGCTTGGGAGTGAGGGAGGCTAGGTACGAGCAGTACTTC. Amino acids: CASSLGVREARYEQYF.

The chain is built from TRBV3-1 and TRBJ1-1, with D unclear. Per the germline V gene, CDR1 is LGHDT and CDR2 is YNNKEL (reference sequence). CDR3 length equals 14 residues. The V end was cut by 1 base, the J end by 7 bases, with 13 bases between. The CDR3 reads CASSQGHGGNEAFF. The CDR3, as DNA: TGTGCCAGCAGCCAAGGACACGGAGGAAATGAAGCTTTCTTT.

The rearrangement joins TRBV20-1 to TRBJ1-5, with D uncertain. The germline gives CDR1 DFQATT, CDR2 SNEGSKA (reference sequence). This CDR3 contains 12 residues. The germline V and J ends were trimmed by 6 bases and 2 bases, with 8 bases remaining between them. The CDR3 DNA is TGCAGTGCAGAAGGCCGCAATCAGCCCCAGCATTTT. It specifies CSAEGRNQPQHF.

The CDR3 here is CASSSPPGQGYQPQHF. The CDR3 DNA reads TGTGCCAGCAGCTCTCCACCGGGACAGGGATACCAGCCCCAGCATTTT. The chain recombines TRBV6-2 or TRBV6-3 with TRBJ1-5, with TRBD1 matching 9 bases. The CDR3 runs 16 residues. V shed 6 bases and J 7 bases; nucleotides not matched to a gene: 13. The germline gives CDR1 MNHEY, CDR2 SVGEGT.

The rearrangement joins TRBV7-2 to TRBJ2-7; D may be TRBD1 (6 bases). V lost 3 bases to trimming and J lost 4 bases, with 16 bases between them. The CDR3 has 15 amino acids. Looked up from germline, CDR1 is SGHTA and CDR2 is FQGNSA. CDR3 protein: CASSLIHSQGYEQYF. CDR3 in DNA: TGTGCCAGCAGCTTGATCCATTCGCAGGGGTACGAGCAGTACTTC. The full variable domain, with the rest looked up from reference TRBV7-2 and TRBJ2-7, is GAGVSQSPSNKVTEKGKDVELRCDPISGHTALYWYRQSLGQGLEFLIYFQGNSAPDKSGLPSDRFSAERTGGSVSTLTIQRTQQEDSAVYLCASSLIHSQGYEQYFGPGTRLTVT.